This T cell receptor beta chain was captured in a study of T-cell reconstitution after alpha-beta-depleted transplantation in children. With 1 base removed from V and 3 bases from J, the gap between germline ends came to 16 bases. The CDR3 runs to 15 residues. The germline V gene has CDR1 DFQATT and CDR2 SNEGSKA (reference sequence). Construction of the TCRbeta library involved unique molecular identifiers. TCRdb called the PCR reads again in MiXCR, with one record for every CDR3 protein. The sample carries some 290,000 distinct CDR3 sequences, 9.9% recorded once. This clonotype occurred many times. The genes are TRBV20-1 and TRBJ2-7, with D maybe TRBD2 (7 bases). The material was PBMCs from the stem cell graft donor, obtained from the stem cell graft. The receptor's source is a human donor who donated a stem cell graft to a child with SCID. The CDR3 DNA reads TGCAGTGCTAGAGCTTGGCGGGGGCCCCTCTACGAGCAGTACTTC. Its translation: CSARAWRGPLYEQYF.